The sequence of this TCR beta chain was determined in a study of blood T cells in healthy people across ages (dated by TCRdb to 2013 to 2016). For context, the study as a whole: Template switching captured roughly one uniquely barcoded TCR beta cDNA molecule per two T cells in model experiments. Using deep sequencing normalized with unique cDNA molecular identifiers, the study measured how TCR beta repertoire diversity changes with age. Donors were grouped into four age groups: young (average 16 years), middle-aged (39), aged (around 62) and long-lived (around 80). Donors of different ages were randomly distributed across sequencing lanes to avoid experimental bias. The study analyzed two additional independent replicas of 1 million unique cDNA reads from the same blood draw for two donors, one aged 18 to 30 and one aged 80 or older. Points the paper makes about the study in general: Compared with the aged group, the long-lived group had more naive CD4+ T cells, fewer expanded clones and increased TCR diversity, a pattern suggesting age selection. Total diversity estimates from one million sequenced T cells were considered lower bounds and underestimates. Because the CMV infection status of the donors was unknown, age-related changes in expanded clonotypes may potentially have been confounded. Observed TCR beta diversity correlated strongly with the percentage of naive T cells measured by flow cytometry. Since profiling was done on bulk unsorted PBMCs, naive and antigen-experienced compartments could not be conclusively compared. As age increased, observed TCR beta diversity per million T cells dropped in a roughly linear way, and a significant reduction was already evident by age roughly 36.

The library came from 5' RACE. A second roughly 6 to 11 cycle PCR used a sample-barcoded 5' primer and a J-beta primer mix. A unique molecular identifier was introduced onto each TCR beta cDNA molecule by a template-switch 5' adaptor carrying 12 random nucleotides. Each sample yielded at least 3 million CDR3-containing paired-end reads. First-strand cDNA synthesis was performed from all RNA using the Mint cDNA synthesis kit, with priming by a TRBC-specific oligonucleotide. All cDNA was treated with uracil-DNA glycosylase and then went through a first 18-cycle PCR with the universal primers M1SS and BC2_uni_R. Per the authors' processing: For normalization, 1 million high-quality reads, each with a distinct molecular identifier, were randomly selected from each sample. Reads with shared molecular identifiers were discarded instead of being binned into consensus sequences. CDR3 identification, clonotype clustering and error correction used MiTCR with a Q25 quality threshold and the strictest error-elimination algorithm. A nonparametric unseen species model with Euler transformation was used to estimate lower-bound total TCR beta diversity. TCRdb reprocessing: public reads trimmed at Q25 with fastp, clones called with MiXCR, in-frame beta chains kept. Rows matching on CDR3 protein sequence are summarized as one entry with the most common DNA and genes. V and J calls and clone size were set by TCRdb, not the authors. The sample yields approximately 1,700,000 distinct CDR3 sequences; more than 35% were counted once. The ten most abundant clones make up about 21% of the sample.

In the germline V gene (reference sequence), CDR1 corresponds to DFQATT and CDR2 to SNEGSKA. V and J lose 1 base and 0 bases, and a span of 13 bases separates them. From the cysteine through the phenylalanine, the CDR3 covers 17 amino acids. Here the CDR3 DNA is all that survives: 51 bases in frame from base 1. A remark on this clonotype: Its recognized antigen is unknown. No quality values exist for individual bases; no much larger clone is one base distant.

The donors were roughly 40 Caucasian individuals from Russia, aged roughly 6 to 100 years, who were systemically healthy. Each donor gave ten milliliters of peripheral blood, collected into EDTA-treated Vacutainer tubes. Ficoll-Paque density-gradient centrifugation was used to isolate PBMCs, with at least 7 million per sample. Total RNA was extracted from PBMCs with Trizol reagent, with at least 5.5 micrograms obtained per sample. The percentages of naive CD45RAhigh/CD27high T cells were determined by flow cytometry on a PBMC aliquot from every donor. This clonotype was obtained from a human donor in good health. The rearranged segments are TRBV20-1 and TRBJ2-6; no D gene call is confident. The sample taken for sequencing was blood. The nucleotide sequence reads TGCAGTGCTAGAGGTGCAGGTCCCCCCTCTGGGGCCAACGTCCTGACTTTC. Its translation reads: CSARGAGPPSGANVLTF.